Below, 22 T cell receptor beta chains from the same sample are listed, as sequenced in a study of response to subunit inactivated influenza vaccine. TCRdb analysed the RT-PCR reads with MiXCR anew, one entry per CDR3 protein. The data hold 550,000 to 600,000 distinct CDR3 sequences, with approximately 12% observed a single time. The sequencing used PBMCs from blood, collected on the day of vaccination. Receptors were obtained from a man aged 45 to 65 who received an inactivated influenza vaccine.

The chain has TRBV5-1 and TRBJ2-2, with D unclear. The CDR3 sequence is 15 residues long. Trimming stripped 0 bases from V and 2 bases from J, with 8 bases between. From germline, CDR1 is SGHRS and CDR2 YFSETQ. The CDR3 region is CASSLGNFNTGELFF. For the CDR3, the DNA is TGCGCCAGCAGCTTGGGAAACTTTAACACCGGGGAGCTGTTTTTT.

This clonotype came up a few times. This rearrangement joins TRBV29-1 to TRBJ2-2, with D perhaps TRBD1 (6 bases). The ends were cut back, 4 bases at V and 5 bases at J, with 11 bases in the middle. Germline CDR1 SQVTM, CDR2 ANQGSEA. The CDR3 contains 13 residues. The DNA for the CDR3 is TGCAGCGTTGCTCCACAGGGTACCGGGGAGCTGTTTTTT. It encodes CSVAPQGTGELFF.

This clonotype was observed many times. The CDR3 DNA is TGTGCCAGCAGACAGGACAGGGCAGAAGGTCTTGGTGAAAAACTGTTTTTT. Translating gives CASRQDRAEGLGEKLFF. J is TRBJ1-4 and V is TRBV6-2 or TRBV6-3, with 8 bases fitting TRBD1. The CDR3 loop spans 17 amino acids. The junction had 16 bases not matched to a gene; V was cut back by 6 bases and J by 7 bases. The germline V gene has CDR1 MNHEY and CDR2 SVGEGT.

The chain employs TRBV28 and TRBJ2-7; D is tentatively TRBD1 or TRBD2 (5 bases each). CDR3 length: 14 residues. Germline V lookup: CDR1 MDHEN, CDR2 SYDVKM. V lost 8 bases and J lost 7, with 21 bases in between. The CDR3 DNA reads TGTGCCAGCCAGCCCGGGACCTTCAAGGAAGAGCAGTACTTC. It is translated as CASQPGTFKEEQYF.

This clonotype was picked up many times. The rearrangement joins TRBV4-2 to TRBJ2-2; D gene unclear. CDR3 length: 14 amino acids. The germline V gene has CDR1 LGHNA and CDR2 YNFKEQ. The V gene lost 0 bases and the J gene lost 1 base, with 3 bases spanning the gap. The chain's CDR3 is CASSQEENTGELFF. CDR3 nucleotide sequence: TGTGCCAGCAGCCAAGAAGAGAACACCGGGGAGCTGTTTTTT.

V and J are TRBV6-4 and TRBJ2-3, with a weak D call TRBD1 (5 bases). The CDR3 loop spans 14 amino acids. From germline, CDR1 is MRHNA and CDR2 SNTAGT. Trimming shortened V by 2 bases and J by 2 bases, and 8 bases separated the two germline ends. The DNA for the CDR3 is TGTGCCAGCAGTGACAGGGGTTTCACAGATACGCAGTATTTT. It codes for CASSDRGFTDTQYF.

The V gene is TRBV6-6, the J gene TRBJ2-7; maybe TRBD1 (5 bases). V was clipped by 7 bases and J by 3 bases, with 7 bases between them. The CDR3 extends over 11 amino acids. Germline V gives CDR1 MNHNY, CDR2 SVGAGI (reference sequence). This CDR3 is CASKGNYEQYF. The CDR3, as DNA: TGTGCCAGCAAGGGGAACTACGAGCAGTACTTC.

Ten or more counts support this clonotype. The rearrangement joins TRBV6-2 or TRBV6-3 to TRBJ1-3, with D uncertain. This CDR3 comprises 13 residues. Looked up from germline, CDR1 is MNHEY and CDR2 is SVGEGT. V lost 6 bases, J lost 0 bases, and 6 bases lay in between. The CDR3 nucleotides are TGTGCCAGCAGCTTGGTCTCTGGAAACACCATATATTTT. Protein product: CASSLVSGNTIYF.

The gene calls are TRBV15 and TRBJ1-5; D might be TRBD1 (5 bases). V lost 2 bases and J lost 3, with 11 bases in between. Germline-derived CDR1 and CDR2 are LNHNV and YYDKDF (reference sequence). The CDR3 extends over 15 amino acids. CDR3 sequence: CATSRQGIFNQPQHF. The CDR3, as DNA: TGTGCCACCAGCAGACAGGGTATCTTCAATCAGCCCCAGCATTTT.

The rearrangement links TRBV20-1 to TRBJ1-5; unclear D gene. The CDR3 runs 14 residues. With 3 bases removed from V and 0 bases from J, the gap between germline ends came to 9 bases. Per the germline V gene, CDR1 is DFQATT and CDR2 is SNEGSKA (reference sequence). CDR3 in DNA: TGCAGTGCTAGCCCTCGGGGTAGCAATCAGCCCCAGCATTTT. Its protein is CSASPRGSNQPQHF.

V usage is TRBV28 and J usage is TRBJ2-7; D remains unclear. This CDR3 is built from 14 residues. V lost 5 bases, J lost 5 bases, and 16 bases lay in between. Germline V gene sequence: CDR1 MDHEN, CDR2 SYDVKM. The CDR3 spells CASSPRTFLDEQYF. CDR3 nucleotide sequence: TGTGCCAGCAGTCCCAGGACCTTCTTGGACGAGCAGTACTTC.

This clonotype has at least ten counts. V is TRBV10-3 and J is TRBJ1-2, with no clear D. The CDR3 is 14 amino acids. V was clipped by 4 bases and J by 4 bases, with 13 bases between them. Germline CDR1 ENHRY, CDR2 SYGVKD. The chain's CDR3 is CAISALDLAYGYTF. The CDR3 bases are TGTGCCATCAGTGCCTTGGATTTGGCCTATGGCTACACCTTC.

This clonotype was observed a handful of times. The CDR3 DNA reads TGTGCCAGCAGTTACTCCACAGACAGCCAAGAGACCCAGTACTTC. The encoded protein is CASSYSTDSQETQYF. This rearrangement joins TRBV6-2 or TRBV6-3 to TRBJ2-5; D possibly corresponds to TRBD1 (5 bases). CDR1 and CDR2 from the germline V gene are MNHEY and SVGEGT. V gave up 0 bases and J gave up 1 base, with 9 bases separating them. CDR3 size: 15 residues.

The table lists this clonotype with a few counts. The V call is TRBV10-3, the J call TRBJ2-3; D unclear. The CDR3 has 15 residues. Trimming cost V 0 bases and J 2 bases, with 9 bases left between them. The germline V gene has CDR1 ENHRY and CDR2 SYGVKD. The CDR3 sequence is CAISESILPTDTQYF. The CDR3 DNA sequence: TGTGCCATCAGTGAGTCGATACTACCCACAGATACGCAGTATTTT.

There are a few counts of this clonotype. The chain combines TRBV5-1 with TRBJ2-5; 8 nucleotides match TRBD2. This CDR3 has 14 amino acids. Germline CDR1 reads SGHRS; CDR2 reads YFSETQ. J was trimmed by 4 bases and V by 7 bases; bases with no gene match: 9. This CDR3 reads CASREAGVGETQYF. CDR3 nucleotide sequence: TGCGCCAGCCGCGAAGCGGGAGTCGGAGAGACCCAGTACTTC.

This clonotype was counted ten times or more. This sequence joins TRBV28 and TRBJ1-3; D is undetermined. This CDR3 is built from 15 residues. The ends were cut back, 3 bases at V and 0 bases at J, with 9 bases in the middle. Germline-derived CDR1 and CDR2 are MDHEN and SYDVKM. The CDR3 region has the DNA TGTGCCAGCAGTTTGTGGGGTAGCTCTGGAAACACCATATATTTT. This gives the protein CASSLWGSSGNTIYF.

At least ten counts were recorded for this clonotype. The J gene is TRBJ1-1, the V gene TRBV7-9, with TRBD1 as a possible D gene (6 bases). The CDR3 has 12 amino acids. Germline CDR1 and CDR2: SEHNR and FQNEAQ (reference sequence). V gave up 11 bases and J gave up 1 base, with 11 bases separating them. The CDR3 loop reads CAYQQGNTEAFF. The CDR3 DNA sequence: TGTGCCTACCAACAGGGGAACACTGAAGCTTTCTTT.

This sequence joins TRBV6-2 or TRBV6-3 and TRBJ2-1, with D possibly being TRBD2 (5 bases). The V gene lost 8 bases and the J gene lost 0 bases, with 14 bases spanning the gap. From germline, CDR1 is MNHEY and CDR2 SVGEGT. The CDR3 totals 15 residues. The CDR3 bases are TGTGCCAGCGGCCAGCGGCCCATCTCCTACAATGAGCAGTTCTTC. As protein: CASGQRPISYNEQFF.

This clonotype showed up many times. A junction boundary mismatches the germline segment, possibly from a read error. The chain recombines TRBV4-3 with TRBJ2-5, with D tentatively TRBD2 (5 bases). CDR3 size: 12 residues. CDR1 is LGHNA and CDR2 is YSLEER in the germline V gene. CDR3 in amino acids: CASSQEGETQYF. In DNA, the CDR3 is TGTGCCAGCAGCCAAGAGGGAGAGACCCAGTACTTC.

This clonotype was counted between two and nine times. This chain uses TRBV6-1 with TRBJ2-7; TRBD1 matches at 10 bases. This CDR3 contains 16 residues. V lost 6 bases, J lost 1 base, and 9 bases stayed unmatched. Per the germline V gene, CDR1 is MNHNS and CDR2 is SASEGT. This chain's CDR3 is CASRQTWTGGSYEQYF. Written as DNA, the CDR3 is TGTGCCAGCAGGCAAACCTGGACAGGGGGGTCCTACGAGCAGTACTTC.

This clonotype was seen only a few times. The chain uses TRBV4-3 and TRBJ2-2; D call uncertain. V dropped 0 bases and J dropped 3 bases, with 8 bases sitting between them. The CDR3 contains 15 residues. Germline CDR1 and CDR2: LGHNA and YSLEER. CDR3 sequence (DNA): TGCGCCAGCAGCCAAGATTTAAGTTACACCGGGGAGCTGTTTTTT. Translation gives CASSQDLSYTGELFF.

This clonotype was detected many times. The DNA for the CDR3 is TGTGCCAGCAGCCCCAGAAGCGGGGCTAACTCCTACGAGCAGTACTTC. The encoded protein is CASSPRSGANSYEQYF. V usage is TRBV7-6 and J usage is TRBJ2-7; 7 positions agree with TRBD2. From germline, CDR1 is SGHVS and CDR2 FNYEAQ. The ends lost 5 bases at V and 0 bases at J; junction bases unmatched: 10. This CDR3 region has 16 residues. The full variable domain, with the rest looked up from reference TRBV7-6 and TRBJ2-7, is GAGVSQSPRYKVTKRGQDVALRCDPISGHVSLYWYRQALGQGPEFLTYFNYEAQQDKSGLPNDRFSAERPEGSISTLTIQRTEQRDSAMYRCASSPRSGANSYEQYFGPGTRLTVT.